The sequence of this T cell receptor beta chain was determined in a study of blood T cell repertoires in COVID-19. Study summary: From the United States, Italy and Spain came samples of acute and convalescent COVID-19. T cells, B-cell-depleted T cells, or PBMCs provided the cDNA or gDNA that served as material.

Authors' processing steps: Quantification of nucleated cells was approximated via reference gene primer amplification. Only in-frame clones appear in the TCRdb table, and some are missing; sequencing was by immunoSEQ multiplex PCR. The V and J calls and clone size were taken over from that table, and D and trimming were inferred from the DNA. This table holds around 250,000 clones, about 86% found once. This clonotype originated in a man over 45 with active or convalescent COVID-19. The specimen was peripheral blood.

For the CDR3, the DNA is TGTGCCAGCAGCTTGCTTCTAGCGGGGGTGGTAGATACGCAGTATTTT. Its protein product is CASSLLLAGVVDTQYF. V gene TRBV5-8 combines with J gene TRBJ2-3; 10 nucleotides match TRBD2. J lost 5 bases, V lost 1 base, and 7 bases had no gene match. CDR3 length: 16 amino acids. Germline CDR1 is SGHTS and CDR2 is YDEGEE.